The rows below give T cell receptor beta chains drawn from one sample of a study of identical twins. TCRdb analysed the 5' RACE reads with MiXCR anew, one entry per CDR3 protein. The sample contains about 690,000 distinct CDR3 sequences, less than 25% of which appear only once. In addition, the sample was reused for a study of T cells expressing NK-cell markers.

Sequenced input: PBMCs. The source is a woman under 30 in good health. CDR3s include the opening cysteine and the closing phenylalanine or tryptophan. D genes are given only for firm matches. The size field is filled for only some rows; it gives once, few, many or a size class.

v_call: TRBV12-3/TRBV12-4; clone_size: many; j_call: TRBJ1-5; d_call: .; cdr3_nt: TGTGCCAGCAGCCCGACGGGTAGCAATCAGCCCCAGCATTTT; cdr3_aa: CASSPTGSNQPQHF
v_call: TRBV5-1; clone_size: .; j_call: TRBJ1-5; d_call: TRBD1; cdr3_nt: TGCGCCAGCAGCTTGCGGACAGGGGGCGATCAGCCCCAGCATTTT; cdr3_aa: CASSLRTGGDQPQHF
v_call: TRBV7-8; clone_size: few; j_call: TRBJ2-7; d_call: TRBD2; cdr3_nt: TGTGCCAGCAGCTACCGACTAGCGGGGGGAAACGAGCAGTACTTC; cdr3_aa: CASSYRLAGGNEQYF
v_call: TRBV9; clone_size: few; j_call: TRBJ2-5; d_call: TRBD2; cdr3_nt: TGTGCCAGCAGCGCCAGCGGGAGTGGAGAGACCCAGTACTTC; cdr3_aa: CASSASGSGETQYF
v_call: TRBV12-3/TRBV12-4; clone_size: .; j_call: TRBJ1-6; d_call: .; cdr3_nt: TGTGCCAGCTCACATGGGCCTTCACCCCTCCACTTT; cdr3_aa: CASSHGPSPLHF
v_call: TRBV12-3/TRBV12-4; clone_size: .; j_call: TRBJ2-1; d_call: TRBD1; cdr3_nt: TGTGCCAGCACAATAGGACAGGGAACAAGCTCCTACAATGAGCAGTTCTTC; cdr3_aa: CASTIGQGTSSYNEQFF
v_call: TRBV15; clone_size: .; j_call: TRBJ2-1; d_call: TRBD2; cdr3_nt: TGTGCCACCAGCAACCAACTACCGGGACTAGCGGGACCCCTGGGCTACAATGAGCAGTTCTTC; cdr3_aa: CATSNQLPGLAGPLGYNEQFF
v_call: TRBV20-1; clone_size: .; j_call: TRBJ2-7; d_call: .; cdr3_nt: TGCAGTGCTGAGAGGACGCCTACGGAGCAGTACTTC; cdr3_aa: CSAERTPTEQYF
v_call: TRBV12-3/TRBV12-4; clone_size: few; j_call: TRBJ2-7; d_call: TRBD1; cdr3_nt: TGTGCCAGCAGTTTGTGGCAGGGGGCCGAGCAGTACTTC; cdr3_aa: CASSLWQGAEQYF
v_call: TRBV7-2; clone_size: few; j_call: TRBJ2-7; d_call: .; cdr3_nt: TGTGCCAGCAGTCCCCGGTGGGTCACCTACGAGCAGTACTTC; cdr3_aa: CASSPRWVTYEQYF
v_call: TRBV20-1; clone_size: few; j_call: TRBJ2-3; d_call: TRBD2; cdr3_nt: TGCAGTGCTACCGCCGGGACTAGCAGGGGCACAGATACGCAGTATTTT; cdr3_aa: CSATAGTSRGTDTQYF
v_call: TRBV27; clone_size: few; j_call: TRBJ2-7; d_call: .; cdr3_nt: TGTGCCAGCAAGCCGTCGGGGCAGGCTTTCTACGAGCAGTACTTC; cdr3_aa: CASKPSGQAFYEQYF
v_call: TRBV6-1; clone_size: .; j_call: TRBJ2-1; d_call: .; cdr3_nt: TGTGCCAGCAGTGGAGCTTTTTACAATGAGCAGTTCTTC; cdr3_aa: CASSGAFYNEQFF
v_call: TRBV20-1; clone_size: few; j_call: TRBJ2-3; d_call: TRBD2; cdr3_nt: TGCAGTGCTCTAACCCTGGGACTAGCGGGAGCTGCAGATACGCAGTATTTT; cdr3_aa: CSALTLGLAGAADTQYF
v_call: TRBV5-1; clone_size: .; j_call: TRBJ2-7; d_call: TRBD2; cdr3_nt: TGCGCCAGCAGCTCCGGGACTAGCGGGGGCGAGCAGTACTTC; cdr3_aa: CASSSGTSGGEQYF
v_call: TRBV7-8; clone_size: many; j_call: TRBJ2-1; d_call: .; cdr3_nt: TGTGCCAGCAGCTTACCGGGGAAAATCTACAATGAGCAGTTCTTC; cdr3_aa: CASSLPGKIYNEQFF
v_call: TRBV5-1; clone_size: .; j_call: TRBJ2-5; d_call: TRBD2; cdr3_nt: TGCGCCAGCAGCTCCGGGGCGGGGGGACAACAAGAGACCCAGTACTTC; cdr3_aa: CASSSGAGGQQETQYF
v_call: TRBV7-9; clone_size: few; j_call: TRBJ2-3; d_call: .; cdr3_nt: TGTGCCAGCAGCTTTAACAGGGCTAGCACAGATACGCAGTATTTT; cdr3_aa: CASSFNRASTDTQYF
v_call: TRBV5-5; clone_size: .; j_call: TRBJ2-3; d_call: TRBD1; cdr3_nt: TGTGCCAGCAGCCTCCTAGGGACAGCCCCAGATACGCAGTATTTT; cdr3_aa: CASSLLGTAPDTQYF
v_call: TRBV20-1; clone_size: many; j_call: TRBJ1-1; d_call: TRBD1; cdr3_nt: TGCAGTGTTGGTCAGGGGGACACTGAAGCTTTCTTT; cdr3_aa: CSVGQGDTEAFF
v_call: TRBV5-1; clone_size: .; j_call: TRBJ1-5; d_call: .; cdr3_nt: TGCGCCAGCAGCTTGGAGGTCGGCAGGGGCTATGGGGGGCCCCAGCATTTT; cdr3_aa: CASSLEVGRGYGGPQHF
v_call: TRBV7-2; clone_size: few; j_call: TRBJ2-7; d_call: .; cdr3_nt: TGTGCCAGCAGCTTAGTTGCCAGGACTTACGAGCAGTACTTC; cdr3_aa: CASSLVARTYEQYF
v_call: TRBV10-2; clone_size: .; j_call: TRBJ2-2; d_call: .; cdr3_nt: TGCGCCAGCGGGCCCCCAGAAAACACCGGGGAGCTGTTTTTT; cdr3_aa: CASGPPENTGELFF
v_call: TRBV21-1; clone_size: .; j_call: TRBJ1-2; d_call: .; cdr3_nt: TGTGCCAGCAGCCAAGGACATGGCTACACCTTC; cdr3_aa: CASSQGHGYTF
v_call: TRBV20-1; clone_size: few; j_call: TRBJ2-2; d_call: .; cdr3_nt: TGCAGTGCTAGTAAGGGGATTATCGGGGAGCTGTTTTTT; cdr3_aa: CSASKGIIGELFF
v_call: TRBV4-1; clone_size: few; j_call: TRBJ2-3; d_call: .; cdr3_nt: TGCGCCAGCCGCTCCTCGGGGGCGAATACGCAGTATTTT; cdr3_aa: CASRSSGANTQYF
v_call: TRBV7-2; clone_size: .; j_call: TRBJ2-5; d_call: TRBD2; cdr3_nt: TGTGCCAGCAGGCCTCCTCCGGGACTAGCGATCCAAGAGACCCAGTACTTC; cdr3_aa: CASRPPPGLAIQETQYF
v_call: TRBV6-6; clone_size: .; j_call: TRBJ1-1; d_call: TRBD1; cdr3_nt: TGTGCCAGCAGTAAGACAGGGGCTGAAGCTTTCTTT; cdr3_aa: CASSKTGAEAFF
v_call: TRBV5-6; clone_size: many; j_call: TRBJ1-1; d_call: .; cdr3_nt: TGTGCCAGCAGCTCAGGGTGGAACACTGAAGCTTTCTTT; cdr3_aa: CASSSGWNTEAFF
v_call: TRBV2; clone_size: many; j_call: TRBJ1-1; d_call: TRBD1; cdr3_nt: TGTGCCAGCAGAAGGACAGGGCTCTTCTTGAACACTGAAGCTTTCTTT; cdr3_aa: CASRRTGLFLNTEAFF
v_call: TRBV5-1; clone_size: few; j_call: TRBJ2-5; d_call: TRBD1; cdr3_nt: TGCGCCAGCTGCCCGGACAGGCCCTCCAAAGAGACCCAGTACTTC; cdr3_aa: CASCPDRPSKETQYF
v_call: TRBV15; clone_size: .; j_call: TRBJ2-4; d_call: .; cdr3_nt: TGTGCCACCAGTAACCGGGCCGCCAACATTCAGTACTTC; cdr3_aa: CATSNRAANIQYF
v_call: TRBV29-1; clone_size: few; j_call: TRBJ1-4; d_call: TRBD1; cdr3_nt: TGCAGCGTTATCGAGACAGGGTCCGAAAAACTGTTTTTT; cdr3_aa: CSVIETGSEKLFF
v_call: TRBV7-2; clone_size: few; j_call: TRBJ2-7; d_call: .; cdr3_nt: TGTGCCAGCAGCTTAGTACCGGACAGAACCTACGAGCAGTACTTC; cdr3_aa: CASSLVPDRTYEQYF
v_call: TRBV20-1; clone_size: many; j_call: TRBJ2-3; d_call: TRBD2; cdr3_nt: TGCAGTGCGGGCACTAGCGGCACAGATACGCAGTATTTT; cdr3_aa: CSAGTSGTDTQYF
v_call: TRBV20-1; clone_size: few; j_call: TRBJ2-1; d_call: .; cdr3_nt: TGCAGTGCTAGAAGGCTAGCACAGGATGAGCAGTTCTTC; cdr3_aa: CSARRLAQDEQFF
v_call: TRBV20-1; clone_size: many; j_call: TRBJ2-1; d_call: TRBD2; cdr3_nt: TGCAGTGCTAGTGTATTAGCGGGAGGGCCTTACAATGAGCAGTTCTTC; cdr3_aa: CSASVLAGGPYNEQFF
v_call: TRBV9; clone_size: .; j_call: TRBJ1-1; d_call: TRBD1; cdr3_nt: TGTGCCAGCAGCGCTCGACCAGGGGGCTTAGCTTTCTTT; cdr3_aa: CASSARPGGLAFF
v_call: TRBV20-1; clone_size: few; j_call: TRBJ2-5; d_call: .; cdr3_nt: TGCAGTGCTAGAGTGGCCTGGGTGGCGGAGACCCAGTACTTC; cdr3_aa: CSARVAWVAETQYF
v_call: TRBV11-2; clone_size: .; j_call: TRBJ2-1; d_call: .; cdr3_nt: TGTGCCAGCAGCTTATTGGCCCGTAGCGGGGACAGCTCCTACAATGAGCAGTTCTTC; cdr3_aa: CASSLLARSGDSSYNEQFF
v_call: TRBV20-1; clone_size: .; j_call: TRBJ2-2; d_call: .; cdr3_nt: TGCAGTGCTAGTGTGGGCCGAGGCACCGGGGAGCTGTTTTTT; cdr3_aa: CSASVGRGTGELFF
v_call: TRBV7-9; clone_size: .; j_call: TRBJ1-3; d_call: .; cdr3_nt: TGTGGCAACCGGGACGGCTCCTCTGGAAACACCATATATTTT; cdr3_aa: CGNRDGSSGNTIYF
v_call: TRBV29-1; clone_size: few; j_call: TRBJ1-3; d_call: .; cdr3_nt: TGCAGCGGCGGGTTGGGAGTTGGAAACACCATATATTTT; cdr3_aa: CSGGLGVGNTIYF
v_call: TRBV6-2/TRBV6-3; clone_size: .; j_call: TRBJ2-3; d_call: TRBD2; cdr3_nt: TGTGCCAGCAGTTCAACCGGGACTAGCGGGGTAGCAGATACGCAGTATTTT; cdr3_aa: CASSSTGTSGVADTQYF
v_call: TRBV27; clone_size: few; j_call: TRBJ2-1; d_call: TRBD2; cdr3_nt: TGTGCCAGCAGTTCACTAGCGGGAGTTGTCAATGAGCAGTTCTTC; cdr3_aa: CASSSLAGVVNEQFF
v_call: TRBV25-1; clone_size: .; j_call: TRBJ2-1; d_call: .; cdr3_nt: TGTGCCAGCAGTGAGTATGCGACCAACGAGCAGTTCTTC; cdr3_aa: CASSEYATNEQFF
v_call: TRBV5-1; clone_size: many; j_call: TRBJ1-1; d_call: .; cdr3_nt: TGCGCCAGCAGCCCAAGTACAGGGTGGAACACTGAAGCTTTCTTT; cdr3_aa: CASSPSTGWNTEAFF
v_call: TRBV5-1; clone_size: few; j_call: TRBJ2-7; d_call: .; cdr3_nt: TGCGCCAGCAGCTTGTGGGGATCGGGGAGCCAGGGCGAACCATCCGAGCAGTACTTC; cdr3_aa: CASSLWGSGSQGEPSEQYF
v_call: TRBV9; clone_size: .; j_call: TRBJ1-2; d_call: TRBD1; cdr3_nt: TGTGCCAGCAGTCGTTACAGGGGGGAAGGCTACACCTTC; cdr3_aa: CASSRYRGEGYTF